This entry features one T cell receptor (beta chain) sequence. These data belong to a study of blood T cell repertoires in COVID-19. Turning to the study itself: Italy, Spain and the United States were the sources of the convalescent and acute COVID-19 samples. The cDNA or gDNA used as material had been derived from T cells, B-cell-depleted T cells, or PBMCs.

This CDR3 has 15 residues. Between the trimmed V and J ends, which lost 8 bases and 7 bases, there was a span of 21 bases. From germline, CDR1 is SGHTA and CDR2 FQGNSA. In the study's own analysis: Scientists estimated how many nucleated cells there were by amplifying reference gene primers. This table comes from immunoSEQ multiplex PCR, and its TCRdb copy is limited to in-frame clones, with some not included. That table gives V, J and clone size, and the DNA gave D and trimming. The data contain about 190,000 clones, just under 80% of them singletons. Sequenced: peripheral blood. The sequence was obtained from a woman at least 80 years old with active or convalescent COVID-19. The chain carries TRBV7-2 and TRBJ2-4; TRBD1 is a possible D gene (5 bases). The CDR3 spells CASDGAFSLENIQYF. DNA of the CDR3: TGTGCCAGCGATGGGGCGTTTTCTTTGGAGAACATTCAGTACTTC.